Following are 18 T cell receptor beta chains from one sample sequenced in a study of chemoradiotherapy in HPV16-positive cancers. The data were produced by immunoSEQ multiplex PCR, yet TCRdb's version contains in-frame clones alone and is incomplete. There are around 33,000 clones in the sample; approximately 90% occur only once, and 4.8% lies in the top ten. Sample: blood, taken from a patient who underwent chemoradiotherapy. These receptors were obtained from a human donor with HPV-associated anogenital cancer.

V gene TRBV5-4 combines with J gene TRBJ2-1; 7 positions match TRBD1. The CDR3 consists of 14 residues. CDR1 and CDR2 (germline): SGHNT, YYREEE (reference sequence). V shed 1 base and J 8 bases; nucleotides not matched to a gene: 6. CDR3: CASSLNRGLYEQFF. The DNA of the CDR3 is TGTGCCAGCAGCTTGAACAGGGGCCTCTATGAGCAGTTCTTC. Full variable domain (missing parts from reference TRBV5-4 and TRBJ2-1): ETGVTQSPTHLIKTRGQQVTLRCSSQSGHNTVSWYQQALGQGPQFIFQYYREEENGRGNFPPRFSGLQFPNYSSELNVNALELDDSALYLCASSLNRGLYEQFFGPGTRLTVL.

The J gene is TRBJ2-2, the V gene TRBV5-1, with TRBD1 matching 7 bases. This CDR3 has 15 amino acids. V gave up 0 bases and J gave up 4 bases; unmatched junction bases: 3. The germline V gene has CDR1 SGHRS and CDR2 YFSETQ. The CDR3 protein is CASSLVAGGTGELFF. The CDR3 DNA reads as TGCGCCAGCAGCTTGGTGGCAGGGGGCACCGGGGAGCTGTTTTTT.

The V gene is TRBV28, the J gene TRBJ1-1; D unclear. Germline loops: CDR1 MDHEN, CDR2 SYDVKM. The CDR3 is 15 residues long. V lost 2 bases and J lost 1, with 11 bases in between. The CDR3 region is CASSLSLDENTEAFF. In nucleotides, the CDR3 is TGTGCCAGCAGTTTAAGTTTGGATGAGAACACTGAAGCTTTCTTT.

CDR3 sequence: CASSLGQGVDTIYF. The CDR3 coding sequence is TGTGCCAGCAGCTTGGGACAGGGGGTAGACACCATATATTTT. The chain employs TRBV13 and TRBJ1-3; 11 bases are shared with TRBD1. The junction had 3 bases not matched to a gene; V was cut back by 3 bases and J by 8 bases. This CDR3 has 14 residues. Germline loops: CDR1 PRHDT, CDR2 FYEKMQ (reference sequence).

CDR3: CASSQVRNNSPLHF. CDR3 DNA sequence: TGTGCCAGCAGCCAAGTTAGGAATAATTCACCCCTCCACTTT. V gene TRBV14 combines with J gene TRBJ1-6; D is ambiguous. Germline CDR1 is SGHDN and CDR2 is FVKESK. V was clipped by 1 base and J by 5 bases, with 6 bases between them. This CDR3 has 14 amino acids.

The CDR3 coding sequence is TGTGCCAGCAGCCCGGCTAGCGGGGGAACAGATACGCAGTATTTT. Translated: CASSPASGGTDTQYF. This chain connects TRBV9 to TRBJ2-3, with 10 bases lining up with TRBD2. Germline CDR1 SGDLS, CDR2 YYNGEE. The CDR3 length is 15 residues. J gave up 3 bases and V 4 bases, and 5 bases lay outside the gene matches. The variable domain in full, with the rest retrieved from reference TRBV9 and TRBJ2-3, is DSGVTQTPKHLITATGQRVTLRCSPRSGDLSVYWYQQSLDQGLQFLIQYYNGEERAKGNILERFSAQQFPDLHSELNLSSLELGDSALYFCASSPASGGTDTQYFGPGTRLTVL.

The gene calls are TRBV6-6 and TRBJ1-2; weak D call: TRBD1 (5 bases). Germline V gene data show CDR1 as MNHNY and CDR2 as SVGAGI (reference sequence). The CDR3 extends over 14 amino acids. With 0 bases removed from V and 3 bases from J, the gap between germline ends came to 8 bases. The CDR3 nucleotides are TGTGCCAGCAGTTACTCTGGGGCGGACTATGGCTACACCTTC. Translating gives CASSYSGADYGYTF.

V usage is TRBV7-6 and J usage is TRBJ2-1, with TRBD2 identical over 7 bases. From germline, CDR1 is SGHVS and CDR2 FNYEAQ. J was trimmed by 5 bases and V by 2 bases; bases with no gene match: 15. The CDR3 is 18 amino acids. CDR3 sequence (DNA): TGTGCCAGCAGCTTATCTTGGGGGGGGACTTACCTAGACAATGAGCAGTTCTTC. Protein: CASSLSWGGTYLDNEQFF.

V and J are TRBV11-2 and TRBJ2-7, with 9 bases lining up with TRBD1. The CDR3 covers 17 residues. Trimming removed 2 bases from V and 2 bases from J; junction bases left unmatched: 10. Germline V lookup: CDR1 SGHAT, CDR2 FQNNGV. The CDR3 DNA reads as TGTGCCAGCAGCTTAATCCTAATGGGACAGGGTCCCTACGAGCAGTACTTC. This encodes CASSLILMGQGPYEQYF.

The V call is TRBV5-1, the J call TRBJ2-1; 11 bases match TRBD2. The V segment lost 0 bases and the J segment 7 bases; nucleotides outside the gene matches: 6. This CDR3 region has 16 residues. CDR1 and CDR2 from the germline V gene are SGHRS and YFSETQ. The CDR3 region has the DNA TGCGCCAGCAGCTTGGAGGCTAGCGGGGGGTGGAATGAGCAGTTCTTC. Protein sequence: CASSLEASGGWNEQFF. The full variable domain, with the rest looked up from reference TRBV5-1 and TRBJ2-1, is KAGVTQTPRYLIKTRGQQVTLSCSPISGHRSVSWYQQTPGQGLQFLFEYFSETQRNKGNFPGRFSGRQFSNSRSEMNVSTLELGDSALYLCASSLEASGGWNEQFFGPGTRLTVL.

The chain combines TRBV6-1 with TRBJ1-5; 7 bases fit TRBD1. Germline V lookup: CDR1 MNHNS, CDR2 SASEGT. The V and J ends lost 10 bases and 7 bases, in that order; junction bases with no gene match: 10. This CDR3 is built from 13 residues. The CDR3 region has the DNA TGTGCCACCGAGACAGGGTCGGGCCAGCCCCAGCATTTT. Translating gives CATETGSGQPQHF.

Here the CDR3 DNA reads TGTGCCAGCGCGGACCCAACCTACGAGCAGTACTTC. As protein: CASADPTYEQYF. The chain uses TRBV6-1 and TRBJ2-5; D ambiguous. The end of the DNA fits TRBJ2-7 better, so the J call may be wrong. Germline CDR1 reads MNHNS; CDR2 reads SASEGT. This CDR3 has 12 amino acids.

J is TRBJ2-3 and V is TRBV9, with 12 nucleotides matching TRBD2. Trimming took 0 bases from V and 5 from J; bases not matched to a gene: 10. The CDR3 loop spans 18 amino acids. Germline assignment: CDR1 SGDLS and CDR2 YYNGEE. CDR3 sequence: CASSVASGGVPMQDTQYF. Written as DNA, the CDR3 is TGTGCCAGCAGCGTAGCTAGCGGGGGGGTCCCTATGCAAGATACGCAGTATTTT.

The chain has TRBV5-1 and TRBJ2-3; D not resolved. Between the trimmed V and J ends, which lost 0 bases and 0 bases, there was a span of 5 bases. Germline V gene sequence: CDR1 SGHRS, CDR2 YFSETQ. The CDR3 is 14 amino acids. The CDR3 bases are TGCGCCAGCAGCTTGGGGCCTAGCACAGATACGCAGTATTTT. Translation: CASSLGPSTDTQYF.

This chain joins TRBV19 and TRBJ1-1, with D perhaps matching TRBD1 (5 bases). Germline-derived CDR1 and CDR2 are LNHDA and SQIVND (reference sequence). The CDR3 is 13 residues long. The germline V and J ends were trimmed by 4 bases and 6 bases, with 12 bases remaining between them. For the CDR3, the DNA is TGTGCCAGTAGTACCACTGGGGGACCTGAAGCTTTCTTT. Its protein product is CASSTTGGPEAFF. Filled out from reference TRBV19 and TRBJ1-1, the complete variable domain reads DGGITQSPKYLFRKEGQNVTLSCEQNLNHDAMYWYRQDPGQGLRLIYYSQIVNDFQKGDIAEGYSVSREKKESFPLTVTSAQKNPTAFYLCASSTTGGPEAFFGQGTRLTVV.

The rearrangement joins TRBV7-9 to TRBJ2-2; 9 bases map to TRBD1. J lost 5 bases, V lost 6 bases, and 10 bases had no gene match. The CDR3 loop spans 16 amino acids. Germline loops: CDR1 SEHNR, CDR2 FQNEAQ (reference sequence). For the CDR3, the DNA is TGTGCCAGCAGTCCCACAGGGGGCACGAGTACCGGGGAGCTGTTTTTT. It encodes CASSPTGGTSTGELFF.

V usage is TRBV6-6 and J usage is TRBJ1-6; TRBD1 is a possible D gene (5 bases). The germline V gene encodes CDR1 MNHNY and CDR2 SVGAGI (reference sequence). The CDR3 is made up of 14 amino acids. The germline V and J ends were trimmed by 2 bases and 16 bases, with 18 bases remaining between them. The CDR3 spells CASSYPWPRDELHF. The DNA for the CDR3 is TGTGCCAGCAGTTACCCTTGGCCTCGGGACGAACTCCACTTT.

This clone was counted between two and nine times. This chain uses TRBV6-5 with TRBJ1-3, with D tentatively TRBD1 (5 bases). Germline CDR1 MNHEY, CDR2 SVGAGI. The CDR3 extends over 15 amino acids. V was trimmed by 5 bases and J by 1 base, leaving 12 bases between them. The CDR3 region has the DNA TGTGCCAGCAGTCCGACGGGGGGGTCTGGAAACACCATATATTTT. Translation gives CASSPTGGSGNTIYF.